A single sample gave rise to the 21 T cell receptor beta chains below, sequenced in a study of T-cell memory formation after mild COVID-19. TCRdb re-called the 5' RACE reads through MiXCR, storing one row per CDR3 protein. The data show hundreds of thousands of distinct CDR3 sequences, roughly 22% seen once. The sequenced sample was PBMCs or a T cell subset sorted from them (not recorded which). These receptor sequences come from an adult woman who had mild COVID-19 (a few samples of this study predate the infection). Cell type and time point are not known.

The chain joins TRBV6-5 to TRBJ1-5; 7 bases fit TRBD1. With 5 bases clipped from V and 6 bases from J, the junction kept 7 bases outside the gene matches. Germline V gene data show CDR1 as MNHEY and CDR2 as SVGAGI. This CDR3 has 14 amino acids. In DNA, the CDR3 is TGTGCCAGCAGTCGGACAGGCCGAACTCAGCCCCAGCATTTT. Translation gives CASSRTGRTQPQHF.

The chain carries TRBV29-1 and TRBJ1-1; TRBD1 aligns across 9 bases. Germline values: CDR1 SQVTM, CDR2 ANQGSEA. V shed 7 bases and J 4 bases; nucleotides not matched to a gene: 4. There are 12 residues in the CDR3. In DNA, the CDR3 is TGCAGCGCGAGGACAGGGGCCACTGAAGCTTTCTTT. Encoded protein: CSARTGATEAFF. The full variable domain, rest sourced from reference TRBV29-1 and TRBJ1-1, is SAVISQKPSRDICQRGTSLTIQCQVDSQVTMMFWYRQQPGQSLTLIATANQGSEATYESGFVIDKFPISRPNLTFSTLTVSNMSPEDSSIYLCSARTGATEAFFGQGTRLTVV.

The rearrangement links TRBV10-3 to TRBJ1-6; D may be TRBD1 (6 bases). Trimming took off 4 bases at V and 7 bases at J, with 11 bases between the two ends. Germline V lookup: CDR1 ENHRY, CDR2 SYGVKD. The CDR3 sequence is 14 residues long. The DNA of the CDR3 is TGTGCCATCAGTGCCGGGACAAGCAATTCACCCCTCCACTTT. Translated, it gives CAISAGTSNSPLHF.

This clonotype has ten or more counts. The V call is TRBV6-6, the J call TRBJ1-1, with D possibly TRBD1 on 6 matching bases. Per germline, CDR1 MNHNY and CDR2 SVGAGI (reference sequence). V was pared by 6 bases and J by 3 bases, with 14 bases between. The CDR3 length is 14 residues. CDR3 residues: CASSYNRADTEAFF. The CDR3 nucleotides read TGTGCCAGCAGCTACAACAGGGCGGACACTGAAGCTTTCTTT.

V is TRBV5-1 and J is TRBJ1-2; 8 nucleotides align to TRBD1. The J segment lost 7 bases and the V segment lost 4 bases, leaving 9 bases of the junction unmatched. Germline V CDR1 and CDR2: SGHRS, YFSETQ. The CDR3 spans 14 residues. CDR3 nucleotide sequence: TGCGCCAGCAGCCAAAGACAGGGGAGCGCTGGCTACACCTTC. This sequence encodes CASSQRQGSAGYTF.

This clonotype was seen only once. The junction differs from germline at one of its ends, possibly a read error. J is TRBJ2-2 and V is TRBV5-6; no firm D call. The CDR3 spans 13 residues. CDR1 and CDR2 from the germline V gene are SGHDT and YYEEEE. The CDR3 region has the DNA TGTGACAGCAGCTTGCGCGGCACCGGGGAGCTGTTTTTT. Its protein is CDSSLRGTGELFF.

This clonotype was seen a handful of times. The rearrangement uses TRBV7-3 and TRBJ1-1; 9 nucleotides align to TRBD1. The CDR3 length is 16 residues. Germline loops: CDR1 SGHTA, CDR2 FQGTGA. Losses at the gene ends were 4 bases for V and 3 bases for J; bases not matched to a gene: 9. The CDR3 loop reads CASSYSGQGSDTEAFF. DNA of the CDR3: TGTGCCAGCAGCTACTCGGGACAGGGTAGCGACACTGAAGCTTTCTTT.

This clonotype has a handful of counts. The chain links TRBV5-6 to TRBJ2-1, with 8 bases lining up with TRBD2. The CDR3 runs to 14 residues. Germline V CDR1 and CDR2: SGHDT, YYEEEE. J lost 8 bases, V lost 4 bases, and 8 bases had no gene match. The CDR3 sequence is CASSGGLARDEQFF. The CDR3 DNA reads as TGTGCCAGCAGCGGTGGACTAGCTAGGGATGAGCAGTTCTTC.

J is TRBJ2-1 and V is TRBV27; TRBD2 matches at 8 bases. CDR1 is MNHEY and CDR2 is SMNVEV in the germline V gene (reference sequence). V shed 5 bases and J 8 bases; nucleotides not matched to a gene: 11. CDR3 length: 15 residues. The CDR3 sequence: CASSGRGGLAHEQFF. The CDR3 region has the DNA TGTGCCAGCAGTGGTCGGGGGGGCCTCGCACATGAGCAGTTCTTC.

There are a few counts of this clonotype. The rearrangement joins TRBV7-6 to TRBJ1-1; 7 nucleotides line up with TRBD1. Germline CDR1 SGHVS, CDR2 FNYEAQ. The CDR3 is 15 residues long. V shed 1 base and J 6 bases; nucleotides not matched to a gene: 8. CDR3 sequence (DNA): TGTGCCAGCAGCTTAGAGGGGGACAGAAGTTCTGAAGCTTTCTTT. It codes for CASSLEGDRSSEAFF. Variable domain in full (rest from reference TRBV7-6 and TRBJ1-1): GAGVSQSPRYKVTKRGQDVALRCDPISGHVSLYWYRQALGQGPEFLTYFNYEAQQDKSGLPNDRFSAERPEGSISTLTIQRTEQRDSAMYRCASSLEGDRSSEAFFGQGTRLTVV.

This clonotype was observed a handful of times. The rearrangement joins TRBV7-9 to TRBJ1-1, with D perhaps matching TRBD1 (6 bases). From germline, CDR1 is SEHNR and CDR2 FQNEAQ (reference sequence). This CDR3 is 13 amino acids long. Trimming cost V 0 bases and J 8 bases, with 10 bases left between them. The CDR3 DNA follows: TGTGCCAGCAGCTTAGCGCACGGGACAGAAGCTTTCTTT. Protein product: CASSLAHGTEAFF.

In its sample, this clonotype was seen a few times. The CDR3 coding sequence is TGTGCCAGCAGCGCTCCCGGGACAGGGGAGCACGAGCAGTACTTC. Encoded protein: CASSAPGTGEHEQYF. This rearrangement joins TRBV9 to TRBJ2-7; the match to TRBD1 covers 10 bases. V trimming: 3 bases; J trimming: 5 bases; junction bases outside the gene matches: 8. There are 15 residues in the CDR3. Per the germline V gene, CDR1 is SGDLS and CDR2 is YYNGEE.

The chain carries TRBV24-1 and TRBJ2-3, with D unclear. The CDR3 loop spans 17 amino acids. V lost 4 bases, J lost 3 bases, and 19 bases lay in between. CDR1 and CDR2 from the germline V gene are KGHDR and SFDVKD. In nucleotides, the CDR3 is TGTGCCACCAGTGAAGTGGTAGAAGGCCCCCTGACAGATACGCAGTATTTT. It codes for CATSEVVEGPLTDTQYF.

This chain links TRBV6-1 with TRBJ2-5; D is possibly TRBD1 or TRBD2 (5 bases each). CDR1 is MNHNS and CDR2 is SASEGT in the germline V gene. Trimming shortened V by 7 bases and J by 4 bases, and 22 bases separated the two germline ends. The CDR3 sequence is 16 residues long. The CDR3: CASIRGAGGVGETQYF. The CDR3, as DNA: TGTGCCAGCATCCGGGGCGCTGGGGGAGTCGGAGAGACCCAGTACTTC.

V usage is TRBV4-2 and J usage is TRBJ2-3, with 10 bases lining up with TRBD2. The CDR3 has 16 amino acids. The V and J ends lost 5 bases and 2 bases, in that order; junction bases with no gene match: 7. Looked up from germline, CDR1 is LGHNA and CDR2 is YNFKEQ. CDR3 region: CASSFLAGAYTDTQYF. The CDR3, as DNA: TGTGCCAGCAGCTTCCTAGCGGGGGCCTACACAGATACGCAGTATTTT.

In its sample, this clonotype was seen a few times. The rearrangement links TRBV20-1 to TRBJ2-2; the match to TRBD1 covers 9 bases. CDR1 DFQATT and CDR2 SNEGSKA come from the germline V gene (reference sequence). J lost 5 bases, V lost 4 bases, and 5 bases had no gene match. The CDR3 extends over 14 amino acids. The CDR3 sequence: CSATHRGPTGELFF. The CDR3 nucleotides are TGCAGTGCTACCCACAGGGGGCCGACCGGGGAGCTGTTTTTT.

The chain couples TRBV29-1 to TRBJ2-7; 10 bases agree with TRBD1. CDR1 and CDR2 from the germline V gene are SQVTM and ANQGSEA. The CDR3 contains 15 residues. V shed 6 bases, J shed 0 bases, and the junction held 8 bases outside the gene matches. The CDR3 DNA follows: TGCAGCGTCCCGCTGGACAGGGGGACCTCCTACGAGCAGTACTTC. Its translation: CSVPLDRGTSYEQYF.

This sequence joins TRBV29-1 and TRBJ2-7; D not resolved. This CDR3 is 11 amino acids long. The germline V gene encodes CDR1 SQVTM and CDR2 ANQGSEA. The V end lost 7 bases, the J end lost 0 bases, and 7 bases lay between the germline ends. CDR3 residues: CSAASSYEQYF. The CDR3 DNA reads TGCAGCGCCGCGAGCTCCTACGAGCAGTACTTC.

CDR3 nucleotides: TGCGCCAGCAGCTTCGGGGGTACTGGGGCCAACGTCCTGACTTTC. Protein sequence: CASSFGGTGANVLTF. The rearrangement uses TRBV5-1 and TRBJ2-6, with D perhaps matching TRBD2 (6 bases). This CDR3 spans 15 amino acids. V was pared by 2 bases and J by 2 bases, with 8 bases between. Germline assignment: CDR1 SGHRS and CDR2 YFSETQ.

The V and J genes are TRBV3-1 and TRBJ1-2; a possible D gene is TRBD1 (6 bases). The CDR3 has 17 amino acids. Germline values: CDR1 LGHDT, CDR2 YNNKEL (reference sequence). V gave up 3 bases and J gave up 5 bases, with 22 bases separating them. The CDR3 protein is CASSHSTDRKYGYGYTF. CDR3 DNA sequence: TGTGCCAGCAGCCACTCAACGGACAGAAAATATGGATATGGCTACACCTTC.

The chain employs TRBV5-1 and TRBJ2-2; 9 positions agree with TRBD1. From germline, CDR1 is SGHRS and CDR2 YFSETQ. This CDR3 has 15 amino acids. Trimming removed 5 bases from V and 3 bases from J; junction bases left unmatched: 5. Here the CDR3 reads CASRIQGAHTGELFF. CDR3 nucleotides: TGCGCCAGCAGGATACAGGGGGCTCACACCGGGGAGCTGTTTTTT.